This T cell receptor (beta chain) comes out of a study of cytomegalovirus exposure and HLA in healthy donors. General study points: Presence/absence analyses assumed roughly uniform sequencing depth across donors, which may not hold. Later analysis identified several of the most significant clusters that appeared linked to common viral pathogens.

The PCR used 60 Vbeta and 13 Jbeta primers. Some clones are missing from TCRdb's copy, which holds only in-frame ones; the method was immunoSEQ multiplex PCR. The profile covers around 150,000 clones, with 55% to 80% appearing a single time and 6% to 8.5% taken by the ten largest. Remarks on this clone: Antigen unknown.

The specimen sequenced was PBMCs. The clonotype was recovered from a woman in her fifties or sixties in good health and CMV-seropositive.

The CDR3 nucleotides read TGTGCCTGGCAAAGGACAGGGGGAGATGAGCAGTTCTTC. Amino acids: CAWQRTGGDEQFF. The V gene is TRBV30, the J gene TRBJ2-1, with 10 bases identical to TRBD1. The trim removed 5 bases at V and 8 bases at J, leaving 6 bases unmatched. Looked up from germline, CDR1 is GTSNPN and CDR2 is SVGIG (reference sequence). CDR3 length: 13 amino acids.